The TCR beta chain described here comes from a study of blood T cell repertoires in COVID-19 (dated by TCRdb to 2018 to 2021). Background for the entire study: Collaborator samples came from the United States, Italy and Spain and covered acute and convalescent phases of COVID-19. HLA class I and class II types, where available, came from metadata supplied by the sample provider rather than from assay-based typing. Sample metadata almost always included a de-identified subject ID, COVID-19 status, age in years and sex. The material from the prospective study consisted of cDNA or gDNA derived from T cells, B-cell-depleted T cells, or PBMCs. The repertoires were released in a freely available public database meant as a resource for research on the immune response to SARS-CoV-2. Samples came from the ongoing ImmuneRACE study (first 160 participants) plus 1,254 subjects from 6 global collaborators. The dataset comprised deeply sampled blood TCRbeta repertoires from subjects exposed to, actively infected with, or recovered from COVID-19.

This clone has only one observation. Its binding antigen is unknown. Within one base of it there is no much larger clone, and no base qualities were kept. The collaborating institutions used their own protocols to collect whole blood in K2EDTA tubes. For TCRbeta analysis, collaborators shipped samples in one of three forms: frozen whole blood, isolated PBMCs, or DNA extracted from either of those sample types. TCRbeta CDR3 regions were amplified from genomic DNA by means of the immunoSEQ Assay, a bias-controlled multiplex PCR. As for the original processing: The number of nucleated cells in each sample was estimated by amplification of reference gene primers within the assay. Sequence reads were collapsed and filtered to measure the absolute abundance of every unique TCRbeta CDR3 rearrangement. Productive Simpson clonality was computed per sample as the square root of Simpson's diversity index over productive rearrangements. This immuneACCESS table, as held by TCRdb, lists in-frame sequences with V and J called but not all clones. Of the missing ones, under half trace to an unresolved V gene in checked studies; the others have no known cause. For V, J and clone size, that table is used; D and trimming come from the DNA. The sample has about 26,000 clones on record, about nine tenths of them singletons. Clones ranked in the top ten supply approximately 2.9% of the sample.

There are 12 amino acids in the CDR3, from cysteine to phenylalanine inclusive. Just the 36-base CDR3 DNA is kept, in frame starting at base 1. V is clipped by 4 bases and J by 11 bases, and the sequence between their germline boundaries is 12 bases long. Via the germline V gene (reference sequence), CDR1 is LGHDT and CDR2 YNNKEL. The research as a whole found: Clinical and demographic metadata were provided uncurated, with the amount varying by source and participant.

The sequence was collected from a human donor in a cohort sampled during active COVID-19. The source material was peripheral blood. The chain is encoded by TRBV3-1 (or the pseudogene TRBV3-2) joined to TRBJ1-3; the D gene is possibly TRBD1, with 5 bases matching. Here the CDR3 is given as CASSRGGSSIYF. The nucleotides read TGTGCCAGCAGCCGGGGGGGGTCTTCCATATATTTT.